The present T cell receptor beta chain was sequenced within a study of tumor and adjacent non-tumor tissue in lung cancer. The overall study: Aged roughly 31 to 80 years, patients included 9 to 11 men and several women with stage I to III disease.

TCRbeta libraries were built with three rounds of nested PCR, modified from ARM-PCR. TCRdb reprocessed the multiplex PCR reads via MiXCR and lists one record per CDR3 protein. The sample yields more than 85,000 distinct CDR3 sequences, around 80% seen once. CDR3 length equals 16 residues. Comments on this clonotype: The antigen remains unidentified. The junction and the germline gene differ at one end; a read error may be behind it.

This sample's RNA came from whole unsorted tissue. Study-wide findings and caveats: In normal lung, the top 100 clones were significantly more dominant than in tumor. Compared with tumor, normal lung showed significantly lower TCR diversity.

This TCR came from a woman aged 55-69 years with non-small cell lung cancer. Sequencing was carried out using lung tumor tissue. The chain couples TRBV12-3 or TRBV12-4 to TRBJ2-3, with 10 bases matching TRBD1. CDR3 region: CTSSSTGTGATDTQYF. The CDR3 nucleotides are TGTACCAGCAGTTCAACCGGGACAGGGGCGACCGATACGCAATATTTT.